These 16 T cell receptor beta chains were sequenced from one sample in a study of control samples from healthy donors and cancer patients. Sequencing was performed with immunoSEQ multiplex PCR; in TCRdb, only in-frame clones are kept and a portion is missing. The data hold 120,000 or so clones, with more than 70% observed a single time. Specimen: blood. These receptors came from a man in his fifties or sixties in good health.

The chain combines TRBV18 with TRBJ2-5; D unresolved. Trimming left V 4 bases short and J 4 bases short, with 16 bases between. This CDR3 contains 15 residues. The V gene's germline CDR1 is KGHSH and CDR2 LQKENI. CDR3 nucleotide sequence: TGTGCCAGCTCACTCGCTCCAACGGGCGGAGAGACCCAGTACTTC. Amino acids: CASSLAPTGGETQYF. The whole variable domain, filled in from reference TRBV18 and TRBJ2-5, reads NAGVMQNPRHLVRRRGQEARLRCSPMKGHSHVYWYRQLPEEGLKFMVYLQKENIIDESGMPKERFSAEFPKEGPSILRIQQVVRGDSAAYFCASSLAPTGGETQYFGPGTRLLVL.

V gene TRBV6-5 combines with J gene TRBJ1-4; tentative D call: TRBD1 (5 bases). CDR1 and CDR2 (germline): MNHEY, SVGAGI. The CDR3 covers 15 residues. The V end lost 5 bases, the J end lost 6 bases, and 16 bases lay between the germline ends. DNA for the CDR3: TGTGCCAGCAGTAGTAGACAGTGGTCGGATGAAAAACTGTTTTTT. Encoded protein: CASSSRQWSDEKLFF.

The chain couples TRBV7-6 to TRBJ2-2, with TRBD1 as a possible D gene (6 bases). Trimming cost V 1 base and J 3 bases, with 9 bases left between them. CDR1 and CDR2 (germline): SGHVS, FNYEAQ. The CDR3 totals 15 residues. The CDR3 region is CASSLEQGYTGELFF. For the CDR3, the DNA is TGTGCCAGCAGCTTAGAACAGGGATACACCGGGGAGCTGTTTTTT.

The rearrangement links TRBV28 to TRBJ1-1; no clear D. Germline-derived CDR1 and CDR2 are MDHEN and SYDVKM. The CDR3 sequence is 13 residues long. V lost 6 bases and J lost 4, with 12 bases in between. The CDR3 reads CASSEGFSTEAFF. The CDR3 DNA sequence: TGTGCCAGCAGCGAGGGTTTTAGCACTGAAGCTTTCTTT.

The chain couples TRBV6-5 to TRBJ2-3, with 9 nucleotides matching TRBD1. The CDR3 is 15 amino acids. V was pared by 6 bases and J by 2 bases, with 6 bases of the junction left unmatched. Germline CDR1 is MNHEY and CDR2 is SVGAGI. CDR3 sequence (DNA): TGTGCCAGCAGAATAGACAGGGGGACCACAGATACGCAGTATTTT. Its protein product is CASRIDRGTTDTQYF.

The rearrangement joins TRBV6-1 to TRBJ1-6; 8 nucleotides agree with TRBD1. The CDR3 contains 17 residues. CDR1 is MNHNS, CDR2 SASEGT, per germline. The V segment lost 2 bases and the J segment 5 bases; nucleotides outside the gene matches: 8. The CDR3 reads CASSEQGAGRDNSPLHF. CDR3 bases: TGTGCCAGCAGTGAACAGGGGGCAGGGAGGGATAATTCACCCCTCCACTTT.

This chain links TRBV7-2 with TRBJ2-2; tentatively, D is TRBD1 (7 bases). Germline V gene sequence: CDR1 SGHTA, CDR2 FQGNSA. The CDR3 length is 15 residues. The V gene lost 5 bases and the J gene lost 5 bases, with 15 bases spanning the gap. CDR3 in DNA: TGTGCCAGCAGCCCTCAGGGGGGTTGGACCGGGGAGCTGTTTTTT. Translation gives CASSPQGGWTGELFF.

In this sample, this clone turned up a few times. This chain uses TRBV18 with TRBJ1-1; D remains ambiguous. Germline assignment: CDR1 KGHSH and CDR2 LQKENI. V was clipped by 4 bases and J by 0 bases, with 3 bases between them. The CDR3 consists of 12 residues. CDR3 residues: CASSLVNTEAFF. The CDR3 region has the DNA TGTGCCAGCTCACTGGTGAACACTGAAGCTTTCTTT.

CDR3 protein: CASIDRQANTEAFF. The CDR3 DNA sequence: TGTGCCAGCATAGATCGACAGGCGAACACTGAAGCTTTCTTT. This chain uses TRBV5-8 with TRBJ1-1; D may be TRBD1 (6 bases). This CDR3 contains 14 residues. Trimming stripped 6 bases from V and 1 base from J, with 13 bases between. Germline V gene sequence: CDR1 SGHTS, CDR2 YDEGEE.

CDR3 residues: CASSLAGPDTQYF. CDR3 coding DNA: TGTGCCAGCAGCTTAGCGGGTCCAGATACGCAGTATTTT. V gene TRBV7-9 combines with J gene TRBJ2-3; unclear D gene. Germline CDR1 SEHNR, CDR2 FQNEAQ (reference sequence). The CDR3 covers 13 residues. V was trimmed by 0 bases and J by 4 bases, leaving 5 bases between them.

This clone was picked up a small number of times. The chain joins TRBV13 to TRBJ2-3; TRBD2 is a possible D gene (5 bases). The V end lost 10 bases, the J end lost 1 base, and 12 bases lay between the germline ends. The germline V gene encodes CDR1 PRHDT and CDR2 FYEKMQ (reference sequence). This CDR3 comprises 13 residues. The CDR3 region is CATCRGGTDTQYF. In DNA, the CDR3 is TGTGCCACCTGCCGGGGTGGCACAGATACGCAGTATTTT.

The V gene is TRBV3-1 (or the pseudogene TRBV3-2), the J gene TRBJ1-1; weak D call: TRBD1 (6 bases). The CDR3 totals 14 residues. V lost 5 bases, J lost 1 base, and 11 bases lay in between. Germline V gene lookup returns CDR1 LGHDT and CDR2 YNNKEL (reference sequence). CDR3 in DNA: TGTGCCAGCAGCAAGAGGGGGGGGAACACTGAAGCTTTCTTT. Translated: CASSKRGGNTEAFF.

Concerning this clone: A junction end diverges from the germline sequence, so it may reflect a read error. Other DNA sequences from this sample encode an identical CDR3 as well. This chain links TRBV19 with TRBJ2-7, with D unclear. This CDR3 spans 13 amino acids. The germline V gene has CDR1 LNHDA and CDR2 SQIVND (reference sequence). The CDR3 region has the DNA TGTGCCAGTAGTGAAGGACGGTCGGTGGAGCAGTATTTC. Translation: CASSEGRSVEQYF.

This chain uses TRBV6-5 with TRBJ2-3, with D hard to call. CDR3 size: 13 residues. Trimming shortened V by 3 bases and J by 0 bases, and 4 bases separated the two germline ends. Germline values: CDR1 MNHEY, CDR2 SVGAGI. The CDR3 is CASSYDSTDTQYF. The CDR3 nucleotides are TGTGCCAGCAGTTATGACAGCACAGATACGCAGTATTTT.

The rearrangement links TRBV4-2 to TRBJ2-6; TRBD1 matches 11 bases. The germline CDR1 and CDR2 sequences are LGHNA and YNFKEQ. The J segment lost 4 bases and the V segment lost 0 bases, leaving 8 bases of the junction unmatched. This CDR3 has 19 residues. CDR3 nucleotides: TGTGCCAGCAGCCAAGATGGTGGACAGGGGGCGCTGGGGGCCAACGTCCTGACTTTC. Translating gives CASSQDGGQGALGANVLTF.

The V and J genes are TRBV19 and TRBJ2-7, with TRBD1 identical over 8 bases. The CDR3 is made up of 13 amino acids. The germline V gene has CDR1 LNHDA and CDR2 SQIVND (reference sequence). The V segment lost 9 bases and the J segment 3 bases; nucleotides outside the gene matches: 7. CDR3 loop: CARPDRGDYEQYF. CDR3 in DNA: TGTGCCAGGCCAGACAGGGGCGACTACGAGCAGTACTTC.